Below are 24 T cell receptor beta chains sequenced from a single sample in a study of T and B cells in COVID-19 patients. TRB was amplified from about 250-500 ng of blood genomic DNA. TRB rearrangements were amplified by multiplex PCR with BIOMED2 TRB-A/B primers. One entry per CDR3 protein results from TCRdb running MiXCR on the multiplex PCR reads. The sample carries about 17,000 distinct CDR3 sequences, roughly 28% recorded once. Sample: blood. Receptors were obtained from a human donor who had recovered from COVID-19.

This clonotype was observed at least ten times. The genes are TRBV12-3 or TRBV12-4 and TRBJ2-6; D is unresolved. Trimming took off 5 bases at V and 2 bases at J, with 4 bases between the two ends. There are 13 residues in the CDR3. CDR3 in DNA: TGTGCCAGCAGTCCGACTGGGGCCAACGTCCTGACTTTC. The encoded protein is CASSPTGANVLTF.

This clonotype turned up a few times. The CDR3 DNA reads as TGCGCCAGCAGCCAGGTAGCGGGGGGCTACAATGAGCAGTTCTTC. It yields the protein CASSQVAGGYNEQFF. This chain uses TRBV4-3 with TRBJ2-1; the match to TRBD2 covers 10 bases. The CDR3 contains 15 residues. J lost 3 bases, V lost 3 bases, and 2 bases had no gene match. Germline CDR1 is LGHNA and CDR2 is YSLEER.

This clonotype was seen only a few times. The rearrangement joins TRBV10-3 to TRBJ2-1; unclear D gene. V was shortened by 8 bases and J by 3 bases, with 8 bases between the two germline ends. CDR1 is ENHRY, CDR2 SYGVKD, per germline. This CDR3 is built from 12 residues. DNA of the CDR3: TGTGCCATCGACTCGGACTACAATGAGCAGTTCTTC. Residues: CAIDSDYNEQFF.

CDR3 protein: CASSQVSSFSNEKLFF. CDR3 DNA sequence: TGCGCCAGCAGCCAAGTCAGTAGCTTTTCTAATGAAAAACTGTTTTTT. The chain couples TRBV4-3 to TRBJ1-4; D ambiguous. Germline CDR1 is LGHNA and CDR2 is YSLEER. The length of the CDR3 is 16 residues. Between the trimmed V and J ends, which lost 1 base and 3 bases, there was a span of 12 bases.

The chain couples TRBV6-1 to TRBJ2-1; the D is unclear. The CDR3 has 15 residues. V dropped 4 bases and J dropped 5 bases, with 15 bases sitting between them. Germline CDR1 MNHNS, CDR2 SASEGT. The CDR3 nucleotides read TGTGCCAGCAGTGGGCTCACCATGATTAACAATGAGCAGTTCTTC. Its protein is CASSGLTMINNEQFF.

The gene calls are TRBV13 and TRBJ1-1, with 7 bases that match TRBD1. J was trimmed by 4 bases and V by 6 bases; bases with no gene match: 8. This CDR3 is 14 amino acids long. Germline V CDR1 and CDR2: PRHDT, FYEKMQ (reference sequence). The CDR3 loop reads CASSQQGRGTEAFF. For the CDR3, the DNA is TGTGCCAGCAGTCAACAGGGGAGGGGCACTGAAGCTTTCTTT.

This chain connects TRBV20-1 to TRBJ2-7; D not resolved. Germline V gene sequence: CDR1 DFQATT, CDR2 SNEGSKA (reference sequence). Trimming cost V 6 bases and J 0 bases, with 9 bases left between them. The CDR3 loop spans 12 amino acids. The CDR3 is CSAGMGSYEQYF. Written as DNA, the CDR3 is TGCAGTGCGGGTATGGGCTCCTACGAGCAGTACTTC.

Relative to its sample, this clonotype is medium-sized (0.01 to 0.1%). The V gene is TRBV29-1, the J gene TRBJ1-1; the D is unclear. Per the germline V gene, CDR1 is SQVTM and CDR2 is ANQGSEA. The V and J ends lost 7 bases and 6 bases respectively, with 12 bases between them. The CDR3 totals 11 residues. The CDR3 coding sequence is TGCAGCGCCACCAAGGACCCTGAAGCTTTCTTT. Translating it yields CSATKDPEAFF.

The sample holds a few counts of this clonotype. The rearrangement links TRBV6-2 or TRBV6-3 to TRBJ1-5; D is uncertain. CDR3 size: 12 residues. Germline CDR1 MNHEY, CDR2 SVGEGT. Trimming took off 2 bases at V and 7 bases at J, with 6 bases between the two ends. CDR3 in DNA: TGTGCCAGCAGTTACCCGGGCCAGCCCCAGCATTTT. It translates to CASSYPGQPQHF.

This sequence joins TRBV7-9 and TRBJ2-1, with 9 bases identical to TRBD2. The CDR3 covers 14 residues. V gave up 5 bases and J gave up 8 bases; unmatched junction bases: 7. Germline V lookup: CDR1 SEHNR, CDR2 FQNEAQ (reference sequence). Here the CDR3 DNA reads TGTGCCAGCAGCACCCCGGGACTAGCTCATGAGCAGTTCTTC. As protein: CASSTPGLAHEQFF.

There are many counts of this clonotype. The chain is built from TRBV12-3 or TRBV12-4 and TRBJ1-6, with 10 bases lining up with TRBD1. The CDR3 is 16 residues long. V dropped 5 bases and J dropped 7; count of bases not matched to a gene: 8. The DNA for the CDR3 is TGTGCCAGCAGTCCCAGGACAGGGGGAGGGAATTCACCCCTCCACTTT. This sequence encodes CASSPRTGGGNSPLHF.

The chain employs TRBV20-1 and TRBJ1-3; perhaps TRBD1 as D (6 bases). V was pared by 3 bases and J by 0 bases, with 9 bases between. The CDR3 runs 14 residues. CDR1 DFQATT and CDR2 SNEGSKA come from the germline V gene (reference sequence). The CDR3 region has the DNA TGCAGTGCTAGTGACAGGCACTCTGGAAACACCATATATTTT. Its protein is CSASDRHSGNTIYF.

This chain uses TRBV19 with TRBJ2-7; 8 nucleotides align to TRBD2. J gave up 5 bases and V 10 bases, and 7 bases lay outside the gene matches. The V gene's germline CDR1 is LNHDA and CDR2 SQIVND (reference sequence). The CDR3 loop spans 12 amino acids. The CDR3 bases are TGTGCCACCCTAGCGGGTTCCGACGAGCAGTACTTC. Amino acid sequence: CATLAGSDEQYF.

This chain connects TRBV12-3 or TRBV12-4 to TRBJ1-5; 11 nucleotides match TRBD1. The CDR3 has 15 residues. V lost 5 bases to trimming and J lost 5 bases; unmatched junction nucleotides: 5. Here the CDR3 DNA reads TGTGCCAGCAGTCCACGGACAGGGGGCGATCAGCCCCAGCATTTT. It codes for CASSPRTGGDQPQHF.

This clonotype was detected many times. This chain connects TRBV5-4 to TRBJ2-3, with D tentatively TRBD1 or TRBD2 (6 bases each). The length of the CDR3 is 14 residues. Germline lookup yields CDR1 SGHNT and CDR2 YYREEE (reference sequence). V lost 2 bases, J lost 6 bases, and 13 bases lay in between. The DNA for the CDR3 is TGTGCCAGCAGCTTTAAAGGGGGGTCGGATACGCAGTATTTT. As protein: CASSFKGGSDTQYF.

A remark on this clonotype: A junction end diverges from the germline sequence, so it may reflect a read error. This chain links TRBV5-6 with TRBJ1-2; D possibly corresponds to TRBD1 (5 bases). The length of the CDR3 is 17 residues. Germline CDR1 and CDR2: SGHDT and YYEEEE. DNA of the CDR3: TGCGCCAGCAGCCAAGATCATCGGACAATGACAACCTATGGCTACACCTTC. This encodes CASSQDHRTMTTYGYTF. The complete variable domain, with remaining parts taken from reference TRBV5-6 and TRBJ1-2, reads DAGVTQSPTHLIKTRGQQVTLRCSPKSGHDTVSWYQQALGQGPQFIFQYYEEEERQRGNFPDRFSGHQFPNYSSELNVNALLLGDSALYLCASSQDHRTMTTYGYTFGSGTRLTVV.

The V gene is TRBV27, the J gene TRBJ2-7; D is perhaps TRBD1 (6 bases). V was trimmed by 5 bases and J by 4 bases, leaving 24 bases between them. Germline CDR1 MNHEY, CDR2 SMNVEV (reference sequence). The CDR3 runs 17 residues. The CDR3 here is CASSPSPDRSPTYEQYF. The CDR3 coding sequence is TGTGCCAGCAGTCCTTCTCCCGACAGGTCCCCTACTTACGAGCAGTACTTC.

The V and J genes are TRBV11-2 and TRBJ2-7, with TRBD2 matching over 9 bases. Per the germline V gene, CDR1 is SGHAT and CDR2 is FQNNGV. CDR3 length: 14 residues. V was pared by 2 bases and J by 4 bases, with 3 bases of the junction left unmatched. For the CDR3, the DNA is TGTGCCAGCAGCTTACTAGCGGGGAGATACGAGCAGTACTTC. This gives the protein CASSLLAGRYEQYF.

The J gene is TRBJ1-1, the V gene TRBV6-1; 11 bases fit TRBD1. The V gene end was trimmed by 8 bases and the J gene end by 3 bases; junction bases not matched to a gene: 11. The germline gives CDR1 MNHNS, CDR2 SASEGT. CDR3 length equals 16 residues. The CDR3 sequence is CASCSGQGVVDTEAFF. The CDR3 coding sequence is TGTGCCAGCTGTTCGGGACAGGGGGTTGTTGACACTGAAGCTTTCTTT.

This clonotype was observed many times. V usage is TRBV6-2 or TRBV6-3 and J usage is TRBJ2-5; D perhaps matches TRBD1 (6 bases). Trimming pared 6 bases from V and 1 base from J, leaving 12 bases between. Germline loops: CDR1 MNHEY, CDR2 SVGEGT. The CDR3 has 14 residues. This CDR3 is CASRVQGSQETQYF. The CDR3 coding sequence is TGTGCCAGCAGAGTCCAGGGGAGCCAAGAGACCCAGTACTTC.

This rearrangement joins TRBV7-9 to TRBJ2-1; D is perhaps TRBD1 (6 bases). CDR1 is SEHNR, CDR2 FQNEAQ, per germline (reference sequence). The V and J ends lost 3 bases and 8 bases respectively, with 17 bases between them. The CDR3 covers 15 residues. The DNA for the CDR3 is TGTGCCAGCAGCTTCCCGACAGGCCCGAGCCATGAGCAGTTCTTC. This codes for CASSFPTGPSHEQFF.

This clonotype rates as medium-sized. The rearrangement joins TRBV15 to TRBJ2-5, with D unresolved. Looked up from germline, CDR1 is LNHNV and CDR2 is YYDKDF (reference sequence). V was pared by 5 bases and J by 2 bases, with 6 bases between. This CDR3 spans 12 amino acids. This chain's CDR3 is CATSRPQETQYF. CDR3 nucleotides: TGTGCCACCAGCCGCCCACAAGAGACCCAGTACTTC.

V is TRBV15 and J is TRBJ2-1; D is possibly TRBD2 (5 bases). V was clipped by 0 bases and J by 7 bases, with 10 bases between them. CDR1 is LNHNV and CDR2 is YYDKDF in the germline V gene (reference sequence). The CDR3 is 14 amino acids. This chain's CDR3 is CATSRDLTGNEQFF. Written as DNA, the CDR3 is TGTGCCACCAGCAGAGATTTAACGGGAAATGAGCAGTTCTTC. Based on the CDR3 plus reference TRBV15 and TRBJ2-1, the full variable domain is DAMVIQNPRYQVTQFGKPVTLSCSQTLNHNVMYWYQQKSSQAPKLLFHYYDKDFNNEADTPDNFQSRRPNTSFCFLDIRSPGLGDTAMYLCATSRDLTGNEQFFGPGTRLTVL.

The chain is built from TRBV4-2 and TRBJ1-6; D gene unclear. The CDR3 has 17 residues. Deletions cut 1 base from V and 7 bases from J, with 17 bases between. Germline-derived CDR1 and CDR2 are LGHNA and YNFKEQ. This CDR3 reads CASSQGPAASTNSPLHF. CDR3 bases: TGTGCCAGCAGCCAAGGTCCCGCAGCGTCAACAAATTCACCCCTCCACTTT.